A single sample gave rise to the 21 T cell receptor beta chains below, sequenced in a study of blood T cell repertoires in COVID-19. This table comes from immunoSEQ multiplex PCR, and its TCRdb copy is limited to in-frame clones, with some not included. The data contain 200,000 to 300,000 clones, roughly 87% of them singletons. Sequencing used peripheral blood. The receptors were sampled from a man in his late teens or twenties with active or convalescent COVID-19.

The V and J genes are TRBV9 and TRBJ1-1; no firm D call. The CDR3 sequence is 14 residues long. The germline V gene has CDR1 SGDLS and CDR2 YYNGEE. The V end lost 0 bases, the J end lost 0 bases, and 6 bases lay between the germline ends. CDR3 residues: CASSVAPMNTEAFF. In DNA form, the CDR3 reads TGTGCCAGCAGCGTAGCCCCCATGAACACTGAAGCTTTCTTT.

The gene calls are TRBV19 and TRBJ1-1; a possible D gene is TRBD1 (5 bases). CDR3 length equals 12 residues. Germline CDR1 LNHDA, CDR2 SQIVND (reference sequence). V shed 2 bases and J shed 9 bases, with 10 bases lying between them. The CDR3 reads CASSIRDSQAFF. The DNA for the CDR3 is TGTGCCAGTAGTATACGGGACTCTCAAGCTTTCTTT.

The chain combines TRBV7-3 with TRBJ1-1, with 7 bases fitting TRBD1. Germline V gene data show CDR1 as SGHTA and CDR2 as FQGTGA. J was trimmed by 4 bases and V by 5 bases; bases with no gene match: 4. CDR3 length: 13 residues. CDR3 in DNA: TGTGCCAGCAGCCCAGGACAGGCCACTGAAGCTTTCTTT. Amino acids: CASSPGQATEAFF. The variable domain in full, with the rest retrieved from reference TRBV7-3 and TRBJ1-1, is GAGVSQTPSNKVTEKGKYVELRCDPISGHTALYWYRQSLGQGPEFLIYFQGTGAADDSGLPNDRFFAVRPEGSVSTLKIQRTERGDSAVYLCASSPGQATEAFFGQGTRLTVV.

For this clone: The same CDR3 arises from other DNA sequences in this sample as well. The J gene is TRBJ1-2, the V gene TRBV7-2, with 7 positions matching TRBD1. In germline, CDR1 is SGHTA, CDR2 FQGNSA. The length of the CDR3 is 14 residues. V lost 1 base and J lost 4; bases outside the gene matches: 3. CDR3 nucleotides: TGTGCCAGCAGCTTAGGGGGACAGAGCTATGGCTACACCTTC. Its protein is CASSLGGQSYGYTF.

The chain links TRBV28 to TRBJ1-5; TRBD1 aligns across 11 bases. The V segment lost 6 bases and the J segment 2 bases; nucleotides outside the gene matches: 6. The CDR3 is 16 residues long. Germline CDR1 reads MDHEN; CDR2 reads SYDVKM. CDR3 DNA sequence: TGTGCCAGCAGACGGACAGGGGGCCTTCGCAATCAGCCCCAGCATTTT. Its protein product is CASRRTGGLRNQPQHF.

The genes are TRBV27 and TRBJ2-5, with D possibly TRBD1 on 5 matching bases. This CDR3 has 15 residues. The germline V and J ends were trimmed by 3 bases and 4 bases, with 15 bases remaining between them. Germline loops: CDR1 MNHEY, CDR2 SMNVEV (reference sequence). The CDR3 region is CASSFTLGAGETQYF. For the CDR3, the DNA is TGTGCCAGCAGTTTTACCTTAGGGGCCGGAGAGACCCAGTACTTC.

This sequence joins TRBV19 and TRBJ1-1; D possibly corresponds to TRBD1 (5 bases). Germline V CDR1 and CDR2: LNHDA, SQIVND (reference sequence). The CDR3 is made up of 15 amino acids. V was clipped by 3 bases and J by 4 bases, with 15 bases between them. The CDR3 loop is CASSIPGGWGTEAFF. The CDR3 DNA follows: TGTGCCAGTAGTATTCCCGGGGGATGGGGCACTGAAGCTTTCTTT.

The rearrangement links TRBV6-2 or TRBV6-3 to TRBJ1-2; TRBD1 might be the D (5 bases). Germline CDR1 is MNHEY and CDR2 is SVGEGT. V dropped 2 bases and J dropped 7 bases, with 14 bases sitting between them. The CDR3 is 14 amino acids. The CDR3 DNA follows: TGTGCCAGCAGTTACGAAGGCAGGGTACGTGGCTACACCTTC. Translation gives CASSYEGRVRGYTF.

The chain employs TRBV14 and TRBJ2-7; 7 nucleotides line up with TRBD1. Germline CDR1 SGHDN, CDR2 FVKESK. The CDR3 contains 15 residues. V lost 0 bases and J lost 5; bases outside the gene matches: 7. The CDR3: CASSQDYRGRDEQYF. The DNA for the CDR3 is TGTGCCAGCAGCCAAGATTACAGGGGTAGGGACGAGCAGTACTTC.

This rearrangement joins TRBV27 to TRBJ2-3, with D possibly TRBD2 on 5 matching bases. The CDR3 contains 15 residues. CDR1 MNHEY and CDR2 SMNVEV come from the germline V gene (reference sequence). V lost 5 bases and J 7 bases, leaving 19 bases between the germline ends. This CDR3 reads CASSPPGVAKNTQYF. CDR3 bases: TGTGCCAGCAGTCCACCCGGGGTAGCTAAGAATACGCAGTATTTT.

DNA for the CDR3: TGTGCCAGCAGCCAAGGGGACAGGAGCTCCTACGAGCAGTACTTC. As protein: CASSQGDRSSYEQYF. The chain links TRBV3-1 (or the pseudogene TRBV3-2) to TRBJ2-7, with 8 bases that match TRBD1. Trimming took 1 base from V and 0 from J; bases not matched to a gene: 2. CDR1 LGHDT and CDR2 YNNKEL come from the germline V gene (reference sequence). This CDR3 region has 15 residues.

This chain joins TRBV7-2 and TRBJ2-7; 7 bases are shared with TRBD2. The germline V gene encodes CDR1 SGHTA and CDR2 FQGNSA. V shed 4 bases and J 4 bases; nucleotides not matched to a gene: 7. This CDR3 is built from 14 residues. CDR3 sequence: CASSYRGSGYEQYF. The DNA of the CDR3 is TGTGCCAGCAGCTACCGCGGGAGTGGGTACGAGCAGTACTTC.

The V gene is TRBV9, the J gene TRBJ2-2; a possible D gene is TRBD2 (6 bases). The CDR3 sequence is 16 residues long. Germline V lookup: CDR1 SGDLS, CDR2 YYNGEE. Trimming shortened V by 3 bases and J by 0 bases, and 12 bases separated the two germline ends. This CDR3 reads CASSGFGTPNTGELFF. The CDR3 DNA follows: TGTGCCAGCAGCGGATTCGGGACTCCGAACACCGGGGAGCTGTTTTTT.

The chain employs TRBV28 and TRBJ1-2, with a possible D match to TRBD1 (5 bases). The V gene's germline CDR1 is MDHEN and CDR2 SYDVKM. V was clipped by 8 bases and J by 4 bases, with 8 bases between them. This CDR3 has 11 residues. The CDR3, as DNA: TGTGCCAGCCAGGGTTTCTATGGCTACACCTTC. Translating it yields CASQGFYGYTF.

The chain combines TRBV2 with TRBJ2-3, with D perhaps matching TRBD2 (5 bases). Germline loops: CDR1 SNHLY, CDR2 FYNNEI. The CDR3 totals 12 residues. With 5 bases removed from V and 9 bases from J, the gap between germline ends came to 12 bases. The CDR3 region has the DNA TGTGCCAGCAGTCCGGACTCATTAACGCAGTATTTT. Amino acid sequence: CASSPDSLTQYF.

This chain uses TRBV5-1 with TRBJ2-7, with D perhaps matching TRBD2 (7 bases). The CDR3 consists of 14 residues. Germline CDR1 SGHRS, CDR2 YFSETQ. The V end lost 4 bases, the J end lost 6 bases, and 17 bases lay between the germline ends. CDR3 protein: CASSADWEGGEQYF. The CDR3 nucleotides read TGCGCCAGCAGCGCGGACTGGGAGGGGGGCGAGCAGTACTTC.

The J gene is TRBJ1-3, the V gene TRBV10-3; D may be TRBD1 (5 bases). Trimming shortened V by 8 bases and J by 0 bases, and 8 bases separated the two germline ends. Germline V gives CDR1 ENHRY, CDR2 SYGVKD. The CDR3 length is 13 residues. CDR3 sequence reads: CAIRQPSGNTIYF. The CDR3 DNA follows: TGTGCCATCCGACAGCCCTCTGGAAACACCATATATTTT.

The chain has TRBV9 and TRBJ2-4; a possible D gene is TRBD1 (6 bases). Trimming shortened V by 4 bases and J by 7 bases, and 18 bases separated the two germline ends. Germline CDR1 reads SGDLS; CDR2 reads YYNGEE. The CDR3 length is 15 residues. CDR3 sequence (DNA): TGTGCCAGCAGCTCAGGGGCAGGACAGTTCAACATTCAGTACTTC. It is translated as CASSSGAGQFNIQYF.

The chain has TRBV7-9 and TRBJ2-5; 8 nucleotides line up with TRBD1. Germline CDR1 reads SEHNR; CDR2 reads FQNEAQ (reference sequence). CDR3 length: 14 residues. The ends lost 5 bases at V and 5 bases at J; junction bases unmatched: 7. The CDR3 DNA is TGTGCCAGCAGCCGACAGGGGAAAGGGGAGACCCAGTACTTC. It codes for CASSRQGKGETQYF.

J is TRBJ2-3 and V is TRBV6-2 or TRBV6-3; TRBD2 matches at 7 bases. The V segment lost 6 bases and the J segment 0 bases; nucleotides outside the gene matches: 3. The V gene's germline CDR1 is MNHEY and CDR2 SVGEGT. This CDR3 region has 14 residues. The CDR3 region has the DNA TGTGCCAGCAGCTGGACTAGGAGCACAGATACGCAGTATTTT. Protein sequence: CASSWTRSTDTQYF.

Concerning this clone itself: The same CDR3 can be traced to other DNA sequences in this sample. The CDR3 loop is CAWSVGGGNQPQHF. The CDR3 DNA reads TGTGCCTGGAGTGTAGGTGGGGGGAATCAGCCCCAGCATTTT. J is TRBJ1-5 and V is TRBV30; tentatively, D is TRBD1 (5 bases). The V end lost 0 bases, the J end lost 4 bases, and 10 bases lay between the germline ends. The CDR3 contains 14 residues. Germline assignment: CDR1 GTSNPN and CDR2 SVGIG (reference sequence).